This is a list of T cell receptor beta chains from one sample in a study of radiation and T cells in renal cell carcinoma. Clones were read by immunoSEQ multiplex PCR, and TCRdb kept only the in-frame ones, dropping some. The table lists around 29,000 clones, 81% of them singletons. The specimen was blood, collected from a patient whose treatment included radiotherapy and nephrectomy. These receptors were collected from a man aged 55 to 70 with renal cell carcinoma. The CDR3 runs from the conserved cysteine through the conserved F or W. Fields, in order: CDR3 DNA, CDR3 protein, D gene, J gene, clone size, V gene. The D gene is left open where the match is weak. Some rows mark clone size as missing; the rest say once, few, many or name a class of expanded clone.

TGTGCCAGTAGGACGGCGGCAGTTAATTCACCCCTCCACTTT,CASRTAAVNSPLHF,NA,TRBJ1-6,NA,TRBV19
TGTGCCAGCAGTTTGAGGGGCGCGGGGAGGAGCACTGAAGCTTTCTTT,CASSLRGAGRSTEAFF,NA,TRBJ1-1,NA,TRBV28
TGTGCCAGCAGCCCTGAACACGGAAACACTGAAGCTTTCTTT,CASSPEHGNTEAFF,NA,TRBJ1-1,NA,TRBV7-8
TGTGCCAGCAGCCCAGATCCGGGGGGGGGCAATCAGCCCCAGCATTTT,CASSPDPGGGNQPQHF,NA,TRBJ1-5,NA,TRBV7-2
TGTGCCAGTGGGGGACAAAACTCTGGAAACACCATATATTTT,CASGGQNSGNTIYF,NA,TRBJ1-3,NA,TRBV19
TGTGCCAGCAGCTTACCGGGTAGCAGCTATGGCTACACCTTC,CASSLPGSSYGYTF,NA,TRBJ1-2,NA,TRBV7-3
TGTGCCAGCAGTTACTCTGGGACAGGGGACTATGGCTACACCTTC,CASSYSGTGDYGYTF,TRBD1,TRBJ1-2,NA,TRBV6-6
TGTGCCAGCTCACCACCGTCCAGGGGGAAGGCCTACGAGCAGTACTTC,CASSPPSRGKAYEQYF,TRBD1,TRBJ2-7,NA,TRBV18
TGTGCCAGCAGCGTGAGCGGGGCGAACAATGAGCAGTTCTTC,CASSVSGANNEQFF,TRBD2,TRBJ2-1,NA,TRBV5-4
TGTGCCAGCAGTTACTGGGGACAGCAAAATTCACCCCTCCACTTT,CASSYWGQQNSPLHF,TRBD1,TRBJ1-6,NA,TRBV6-5
TGTGCCAGCAGCTACGACAGGGACGACATTCAGTACTTC,CASSYDRDDIQYF,TRBD1,TRBJ2-4,NA,TRBV7-8
TGTGCCAGCAGTTTAACTAGCGGGAGGGCCCTACCTAGGAATGAGCAGTTCTTC,CASSLTSGRALPRNEQFF,TRBD2,TRBJ2-1,NA,TRBV27
TGCGCCAGTGCCCAAGACAGGGGACACACTGAAGCTTTCTTT,CASAQDRGHTEAFF,TRBD1,TRBJ1-1,NA,TRBV5-1
TGTGCCAGCAGCTTACGGCCGACTAGCGGGAGACCAGATACGCAGTATTTT,CASSLRPTSGRPDTQYF,TRBD2,TRBJ2-3,NA,TRBV13
TGCGCCAGCAGCGCGACTGTGAACACTGAAGCTTTCTTT,CASSATVNTEAFF,NA,TRBJ1-1,NA,TRBV5-1
TGTGCCAGCAGCAGACTGGGCACTGAAGCTTTCTTT,CASSRLGTEAFF,NA,TRBJ1-1,NA,TRBV9
TGTGCCAGCAGTCAACGGGGTGGGCAGCCCCAGCATTTT,CASSQRGGQPQHF,NA,TRBJ1-5,NA,TRBV2
TGTGCCAGCAGTTATAATTACGGGACTGGACCCTACGAGCAGTACTTC,CASSYNYGTGPYEQYF,NA,TRBJ2-7,NA,TRBV11-2
TGTGCCAGTAGTATCGTCGGCATCACCTACGAGCAGTACTTC,CASSIVGITYEQYF,NA,TRBJ2-7,NA,TRBV19
TGTGCCAGCAGCATCACCGGGACTAGAGACAATGAGCAGTTCTTC,CASSITGTRDNEQFF,TRBD2,TRBJ2-1,NA,TRBV5-4
TGCGCCAGCAGCCAGGGACAGGGGGCGATCTACGAGCAGTACTTC,CASSQGQGAIYEQYF,TRBD1,TRBJ2-7,NA,TRBV4-1
TGTGCCAGCAGCCCCCGGCGTGAGACCGGGGAGCTGTTTTTT,CASSPRRETGELFF,NA,TRBJ2-2,NA,TRBV11-2
TGCGCCAGCAGCCAATTTGACACTTCATCCTACGAGCAGTACTTC,CASSQFDTSSYEQYF,NA,TRBJ2-7,once,TRBV4-1
TGTGCCTGGAGCAACCGGGACAGGGTCGGTCGGCAGTACTTC,CAWSNRDRVGRQYF,TRBD1,TRBJ2-7,NA,TRBV30
TGTGCCAGCAGCCCACAGGGCTACGAGCAGTACTTC,CASSPQGYEQYF,NA,TRBJ2-7,NA,TRBV16
TGTGCCAGCAGCCCCAGTTTGGACAGGGTGGATGAGCAGTTCTTC,CASSPSLDRVDEQFF,TRBD1,TRBJ2-1,NA,TRBV5-6
TGTGCCAGCAGCTTCCAGGGGGCGGACAATGAGCAGTTCTTC,CASSFQGADNEQFF,TRBD1,TRBJ2-1,once,TRBV7-2
TGTGCCAGCAGTTTATTCCGGGACAGGGGAGTTCAGTACTTC,CASSLFRDRGVQYF,TRBD1,TRBJ2-4,NA,TRBV6-5
TGCGCCAGCAGCCAAACCAAACAGGGTCGGGCCGAGCAGTACTTC,CASSQTKQGRAEQYF,NA,TRBJ2-7,NA,TRBV4-1
TGTGCCAGCAGTGAACAGGGACGGTCAGATACGCAGTATTTT,CASSEQGRSDTQYF,NA,TRBJ2-3,NA,TRBV2
TGTGCCAGCAGCTTGTGGCCGGAGGAGCAGTACTTC,CASSLWPEEQYF,NA,TRBJ2-7,NA,TRBV5-5
TGCGCCAGCAGCTCATTCACCAAACCTACAGATACGCAGTATTTT,CASSSFTKPTDTQYF,NA,TRBJ2-3,NA,TRBV5-1
TGCGCCAGCAGCCAAGACCGAGCGAGAATTTACAATGAGCAGTTCTTC,CASSQDRARIYNEQFF,NA,TRBJ2-1,NA,TRBV4-3